These T cell receptor beta chains were read from a single sample in a study of shared clonotypes between healthy human individuals. Assay: immunoSEQ multiplex PCR; the TCRdb copy retains only in-frame clones and omits some. In the table there are approximately 470,000 clones, around four fifths of which are singletons. The sample comprised PBMCs. These receptors came from a woman in her thirties or forties in good health. Some clones in this sample may be carry-over from other donors' samples. CDR3s leave out the opening cysteine and the closing phenylalanine or tryptophan.

CDR3aa,v_gene,j_gene,len
ASSTSGRASAQY,TRBV10-2,TRBJ2-5,12
ASSDGGTSGSKEQF,TRBV6-4,TRBJ2-1,14
ASSPEMGRRSEKLF,TRBV4-3,TRBJ1-4,14
ASSPQAGVGEQF,TRBV14,TRBJ2-1,12
ASMVNMQETQY,TRBV6-1,TRBJ2-5,11
ASSYSLGRETQY,TRBV6-6,TRBJ2-5,12
ASSLNAGGIYNEQF,TRBV7-6,TRBJ2-1,14
ASSRAGSYNEQF,TRBV28,TRBJ2-1,12
ATSKGQQGEKLF,TRBV15,TRBJ1-4,12
ASSTRGLAGARDEQF,TRBV19,TRBJ2-1,15
ASSQDGGESGANVLT,TRBV4-2,TRBJ2-6,15
ASASGRAYEQY,TRBV19,TRBJ2-7,11
ASSYMGTREEQY,TRBV6-6,TRBJ2-7,12
ASRSGRDTGELF,TRBV9,TRBJ2-2,12
ASSLRTPPGELF,TRBV4-1,TRBJ2-2,12
ASTRTGGLGTEAF,TRBV6-1,TRBJ1-1,13
ASSDRGVGGYT,TRBV6-1,TRBJ1-2,11
AISESPGRSNQPQH,TRBV10-3,TRBJ1-5,14
ASSQRTSRGHNEQF,TRBV4-2,TRBJ2-1,14
ASSGGGGGLTQY,TRBV9,TRBJ2-3,12
ASSRRDSYEQY,TRBV19,TRBJ2-7,11
ASSLGTGGIYEQY,TRBV5-1,TRBJ2-7,13
ASSELGGWHQETQY,TRBV6-4,TRBJ2-5,14
ASSPRGSYNEQF,TRBV11-3,TRBJ2-1,12
ASSLDTLSYEQY,TRBV7-3,TRBJ2-7,12
ASSLGWGEKLF,TRBV7-3,TRBJ1-4,11
ASSYSGASDEQY,TRBV6-6,TRBJ2-7,12
ASSTPLSRDNTGELF,TRBV9,TRBJ2-2,15
AWARAGTNTGELF,TRBV30,TRBJ2-2,13
ASSWDTDTGELF,TRBV2,TRBJ2-2,12
ASRRQGREITEAF,TRBV5-4,TRBJ1-1,13
ASSYGRGARTEAF,TRBV6-6,TRBJ1-1,13
ASSLSGNGYT,TRBV5-4,TRBJ1-2,10
ASSLIAAYPSNTGELF,TRBV7-3,TRBJ2-2,16
ASSIGLADEQY,TRBV19,TRBJ2-7,11
ASSSTSGRGYNEQF,TRBV7-3,TRBJ2-1,14
ASSPAPRSTGELF,TRBV7-3,TRBJ2-2,13
ASSLRSGIYNEQF,TRBV5-1,TRBJ2-1,13
ASRSDTYNEQF,TRBV7-2,TRBJ2-1,11
ASSLSSGANVLT,TRBV5-1,TRBJ2-6,12
ASRRGRNTGELF,TRBV27,TRBJ2-2,12
ASGAAPGTEAF,TRBV6-5,TRBJ1-1,11
ASSQGVIAGAEETQY,TRBV7-7,TRBJ2-5,15
ASSSRMIPNYT,TRBV7-2,TRBJ1-2,11
ASSSLMELPYGYT,TRBV27,TRBJ1-2,13
ASSPRRGGGDTQY,TRBV5-4,TRBJ2-3,13